This entry describes one T cell receptor beta chain. The antigen is not known. PBMCs, at least 7 million per sample, were isolated. Germline CDR1 reads SEHNR; CDR2 reads FQNEAQ (reference sequence). This CDR3 is 14 amino acids long. V gave up 5 bases and J gave up 6 bases, with 17 bases separating them. The sample originates from a study of blood T cells in healthy people across ages. The study, taken as a whole, reports: What prevented conclusive comparison of naive and antigen-experienced cells was that PBMCs were unsorted.

A second PCR of 7 to 11 cycles used a sample-barcoded 5' primer and a J-beta primer mix. Every cDNA molecule carried a tag from a template-switch adaptor bearing 12 random nucleotides. TCRdb re-analysed the 5' RACE reads in MiXCR, keeping a single row per CDR3 protein. The sample contains over 950,000 distinct CDR3 sequences, roughly half of which appear only once. Sequenced sample: blood. This sequence joins TRBV7-9 and TRBJ2-7, with a tentative D call TRBD2 (7 bases). This clonotype was sampled from a woman aged 60-75 years in good health. CDR3 sequence: CASSGGARRGEQYF. CDR3 sequence (DNA): TGTGCCAGCAGCGGGGGGGCGCGGAGAGGCGAGCAGTACTTC.